The next 13 T cell receptor beta chains were all read from a single sample in a study of cytomegalovirus exposure and HLA in healthy donors. PCR involved 60 Vbeta and 13 Jbeta primers. The protocol was immunoSEQ multiplex PCR, while the TCRdb copy is restricted to in-frame clones and leaves out a portion. The data contain 150,000 to 200,000 clones, around 80% of them seen just once; the ten biggest clones take up about 4.4%. The sequencing sample was made of PBMCs. The receptor source for this set is a woman under 40 in good health and CMV-seropositive.

The count of this clone is one. The gene calls are TRBV9 and TRBJ1-1; D gene ambiguous. This CDR3 comprises 14 residues. CDR1 and CDR2 from the germline V gene are SGDLS and YYNGEE. V was pared by 2 bases and J by 2 bases, with 10 bases between. CDR3 sequence: CASSVLELNTEAFF. The CDR3 bases are TGTGCCAGCAGCGTGCTTGAGTTAAACACTGAAGCTTTCTTT.

In its sample, this clone was seen once. The J gene is TRBJ2-3, the V gene TRBV5-4; TRBD2 matches at 9 bases. The length of the CDR3 is 16 residues. Per germline, CDR1 SGHNT and CDR2 YYREEE (reference sequence). Trimming at V came to 4 bases and at J to 0 bases, leaving 6 bases not matched to a gene. The CDR3 reads CASSLTSGSSTDTQYF. The CDR3 DNA reads as TGTGCCAGCAGCCTGACTAGCGGATCTAGCACAGATACGCAGTATTTT.

This chain links TRBV4-1 with TRBJ2-1; TRBD1 aligns across 7 bases. This CDR3 comprises 14 residues. J was trimmed by 5 bases and V by 6 bases; bases with no gene match: 7. Germline values: CDR1 MGHRA, CDR2 YSYEKL. DNA of the CDR3: TGCGCCAGCAGGATGGGACAGCTGAACAATGAGCAGTTCTTC. Translated: CASRMGQLNNEQFF.

V usage is TRBV6-5 and J usage is TRBJ1-2; TRBD1 agrees at 9 bases. Germline CDR1 and CDR2: MNHEY and SVGAGI. The CDR3 covers 12 residues. V shed 5 bases and J 10 bases; nucleotides not matched to a gene: 5. CDR3 DNA: TGTGCCAGCAGTAACCGACAGGGGGACTACACCTTC. Protein product: CASSNRQGDYTF.

J is TRBJ2-2 and V is TRBV6-1, with TRBD2 matching over 9 bases. V lost 4 bases, J lost 5 bases, and 5 bases stayed unmatched. The CDR3 spans 15 residues. Germline lookup yields CDR1 MNHNS and CDR2 SASEGT. The CDR3 here is CASSGREGRTGELFF. The CDR3 DNA is TGTGCCAGCAGTGGGCGGGAGGGCCGGACCGGGGAGCTGTTTTTT.

The chain links TRBV11-2 to TRBJ1-1; D may be TRBD1 (5 bases). The V and J ends lost 5 bases and 1 base respectively, with 11 bases between them. Germline-derived CDR1 and CDR2 are SGHAT and FQNNGV. The CDR3 spans 14 residues. The CDR3 DNA is TGTGCCAGCAGCGGCCGACAGTCGAACACTGAAGCTTTCTTT. Protein product: CASSGRQSNTEAFF.

This sequence joins TRBV7-2 and TRBJ2-7; 7 nucleotides agree with TRBD1. Germline V lookup: CDR1 SGHTA, CDR2 FQGNSA. The CDR3 extends over 13 amino acids. J lost 3 bases, V lost 5 bases, and 4 bases had no gene match. In DNA form, the CDR3 reads TGTGCCAGCAGCCCCGGGACAGTCTACGAGCAGTACTTC. It encodes CASSPGTVYEQYF.

The chain carries TRBV9 and TRBJ2-3, with 7 bases matching TRBD2. The CDR3 consists of 18 residues. Germline V gene sequence: CDR1 SGDLS, CDR2 YYNGEE. The V gene end was trimmed by 0 bases and the J gene end by 0 bases; junction bases not matched to a gene: 10. The CDR3 is CASSVAGSGTTSTDTQYF. The CDR3 DNA sequence: TGTGCCAGCAGCGTAGCTGGGAGCGGGACTACTAGCACAGATACGCAGTATTTT.

In this sample, this clone turned up once. V gene TRBV5-1 combines with J gene TRBJ2-6, with D unclear. The V end lost 1 base, the J end lost 0 bases, and 14 bases lay between the germline ends. CDR3 length: 18 amino acids. CDR1 and CDR2 (germline): SGHRS, YFSETQ. The CDR3 sequence is CASSLTPPRLSGANVLTF. As DNA, the CDR3 is TGCGCCAGCAGCTTGACCCCACCTCGACTCTCTGGGGCCAACGTCCTGACTTTC.

The chain carries TRBV29-1 and TRBJ2-2, with 9 bases lining up with TRBD1. The CDR3 has 15 amino acids. Germline-derived CDR1 and CDR2 are SQVTM and ANQGSEA. V dropped 6 bases and J dropped 5; count of bases not matched to a gene: 10. The CDR3 loop reads CSVSGQGSGTGELFF. In nucleotides, the CDR3 is TGCAGCGTATCGGGACAGGGAAGTGGGACCGGGGAGCTGTTTTTT.

This clone was detected a few times. The rearrangement links TRBV2 to TRBJ2-7; tentative D call: TRBD1 (7 bases). Trimming cost V 7 bases and J 2 bases, with 18 bases left between them. The germline gives CDR1 SNHLY, CDR2 FYNNEI. This CDR3 has 15 amino acids. The CDR3 DNA reads TGTGCCAGCACCGACCAGGGGGACTCGCCCTACGAGCAGTACTTC. The encoded protein is CASTDQGDSPYEQYF.

The chain is built from TRBV5-1 and TRBJ2-1, with a possible D match to TRBD1 (5 bases). Trimming left V 2 bases short and J 3 bases short, with 9 bases between. Germline CDR1 SGHRS, CDR2 YFSETQ. This CDR3 is built from 14 residues. In nucleotides, the CDR3 is TGCGCCAGCAGCTTACGACAGTACTACAATGAGCAGTTCTTC. Encoded protein: CASSLRQYYNEQFF.

The chain couples TRBV29-1 to TRBJ2-7, with 11 nucleotides matching TRBD2. The ends lost 3 bases at V and 5 bases at J; junction bases unmatched: 15. CDR3 length equals 17 residues. Germline V gives CDR1 SQVTM, CDR2 ANQGSEA. CDR3 coding DNA: TGCAGCGTTGAGGGTCTAGCGGGAGGTGGTTTGGCCGACGAGCAGTACTTC. It is translated as CSVEGLAGGGLADEQYF.